One and the same sample provided the 5 T cell receptor beta chains below, sequenced in a study of T cells in Graves' hyperthyroidism and ophthalmopathy. Authors of the study amplified TCR beta CDR3 regions from RNA transcripts. The primer set for the first-round RT-PCR of the TCR CDR3 was HTBI. Each CDR3 protein is one row after TCRdb ran MiXCR on the multiplex PCR reads. Among roughly 290,000 distinct CDR3 sequences listed, 17% were seen once. The sample comprised blood. The receptors originated from a woman between 55 and 75 years old with Graves' ophthalmopathy.

As to this clonotype: A single base separates this from a much larger clone, so it may be a read error. The CDR3 DNA follows: TGCACCAGCAGCGCCACAGGGGCCAATAATGAAAAACTGTTTTTT. It is translated as CTSSATGANNEKLFF. The chain links TRBV5-1 to TRBJ1-4; 7 bases are a match to TRBD1. The CDR3 spans 15 residues. Germline V gene lookup returns CDR1 SGHRS and CDR2 YFSETQ.

This clonotype was detected ten times or more. The chain combines TRBV28 with TRBJ2-1, with 7 bases identical to TRBD1. Unmatched junction bases numbered 9, after V lost 5 bases and J lost 2 bases. The CDR3 contains 16 residues. The germline CDR1 and CDR2 sequences are MDHEN and SYDVKM. This CDR3 is CASSASGGSTYNEQFF. CDR3 in DNA: TGTGCCAGCAGTGCCTCAGGGGGTAGCACCTACAATGAGCAGTTCTTC.

This clonotype has at least ten counts. J is TRBJ1-2 and V is TRBV3-1; a possible D gene is TRBD1 (6 bases). Trimming removed 1 base at V and 4 bases at J, with 16 bases between. This CDR3 is 16 amino acids long. Germline V gene sequence: CDR1 LGHDT, CDR2 YNNKEL (reference sequence). The CDR3 DNA reads TGTGCCAGCAGCCAAGGGTTGGGGGCGACTGTCTATGGCTACACCTTC. This codes for CASSQGLGATVYGYTF. Using reference TRBV3-1 and TRBJ1-2 for the parts outside the CDR3, the full variable domain is DTAVSQTPKYLVTQMGNDKSIKCEQNLGHDTMYWYKQDSKKFLKIMFSYNNKELIINETVPNRFSPKSPDKAHLNLHINSLELGDSAVYFCASSQGLGATVYGYTFGSGTRLTVV.

V is TRBV6-2 or TRBV6-3 and J is TRBJ2-2; D is unresolved. Per the germline V gene, CDR1 is MNHEY and CDR2 is SVGEGT. The CDR3 runs 14 residues. The germline V and J ends were trimmed by 7 bases and 4 bases, with 13 bases remaining between them. CDR3 DNA: TGTGCCAGCAATCGGACCCCCCCCACCGGGGAGCTGTTTTTT. It is translated as CASNRTPPTGELFF.

This clonotype was seen more than once but under ten times. The chain links TRBV30 to TRBJ1-4, with 8 bases matching TRBD1. From germline, CDR1 is GTSNPN and CDR2 SVGIG (reference sequence). Trimming removed 1 base from V and 7 bases from J; junction bases left unmatched: 5. The CDR3 is made up of 14 amino acids. CDR3 bases: TGTGCCTGGAGTGAAGGACAGGGCACTGAAAAACTGTTTTTT. It translates to CAWSEGQGTEKLFF.